Below are 25 T cell receptor beta chains sequenced from a single sample in a study of identifying expanded T cells in peripheral blood. Sequenced by immunoSEQ multiplex PCR; TCRdb stores in-frame clones only, minus some. Among roughly 90,000 clones listed, about 85% were seen once. Material for sequencing was blood. These receptors all stem from a person aged 18-70 years in good health.

The chain links TRBV18 to TRBJ1-6; 11 bases fit TRBD1. Germline lookup yields CDR1 KGHSH and CDR2 LQKENI. Trimming removed 6 bases from V and 4 bases from J; junction bases left unmatched: 5. This CDR3 region has 16 residues. For the CDR3, the DNA is TGTGCCAGCTCCAGGGACAGGGGGAGTTATAATTCACCCCTCCACTTT. Translated, it gives CASSRDRGSYNSPLHF.

The chain uses TRBV7-8 and TRBJ2-2; 10 bases are a match to TRBD2. This CDR3 spans 16 amino acids. Germline V gene data show CDR1 as SGHVS and CDR2 as FQNEAQ. The trim removed 5 bases at V and 5 bases at J, leaving 8 bases unmatched. The CDR3 DNA follows: TGTGCCAGCAGCAAGAGCGGGGGGGCCGGGACCGGGGAGCTGTTTTTT. Translating gives CASSKSGGAGTGELFF.

Comment on this clone: Other DNA sequences from this sample encode an identical CDR3 as well. V usage is TRBV29-1 and J usage is TRBJ1-4, with 10 bases lining up with TRBD1. V was clipped by 7 bases and J by 2 bases; unmatched bases: 1. Germline V gene data show CDR1 as SQVTM and CDR2 as ANQGSEA. The CDR3 length is 13 residues. CDR3 nucleotide sequence: TGCAGCGCGACAGGGGGCACTAATGAAAAACTGTTTTTT. Translating gives CSATGGTNEKLFF.

This chain connects TRBV9 to TRBJ2-1; TRBD2 is a possible D gene (5 bases). This CDR3 comprises 13 residues. Germline V gene data show CDR1 as SGDLS and CDR2 as YYNGEE. Trimming took off 6 bases at V and 6 bases at J, with 13 bases between the two ends. Written as DNA, the CDR3 is TGTGCCAGCAACGAGGCAGGACTCAATGAGCAGTTCTTC. Encoded protein: CASNEAGLNEQFF.

The sample holds one count of this clone. The rearrangement uses TRBV4-1 and TRBJ2-1, with TRBD2 matching 15 bases. This CDR3 has 18 residues. J lost 5 bases, V lost 2 bases, and 7 bases had no gene match. CDR1 is MGHRA, CDR2 YSYEKL, per germline. The CDR3 DNA reads TGCGCCAGCAGCCAAAAAGGGACTAGCGGGGGGTTCGACAATGAGCAGTTCTTC. This sequence encodes CASSQKGTSGGFDNEQFF.

The chain carries TRBV15 and TRBJ2-5; D not certain. The CDR3 covers 14 residues. V was shortened by 0 bases and J by 1 base, with 6 bases between the two germline ends. The germline V gene encodes CDR1 LNHNV and CDR2 YYDKDF (reference sequence). The CDR3, as DNA: TGTGCCACCAGCAGAGATACGAGCCAAGAGACCCAGTACTTC. Its translation is CATSRDTSQETQYF.

V and J are TRBV6-1 and TRBJ2-4, with D perhaps given as TRBD1 or TRBD2 (5 bases each). This CDR3 contains 20 residues. CDR1 and CDR2 (germline): MNHNS, SASEGT. Trimming cost V 0 bases and J 0 bases, with 21 bases left between them. This CDR3 reads CASSEALRGSATLAKNIQYF. The CDR3 DNA is TGTGCCAGCAGTGAAGCGCTTCGGGGCAGCGCCACTCTAGCCAAAAACATTCAGTACTTC.

The rearrangement joins TRBV11-2 to TRBJ2-5, with D possibly matching TRBD2 (6 bases). V gave up 2 bases and J gave up 5 bases, with 18 bases separating them. The germline V gene has CDR1 SGHAT and CDR2 FQNNGV. This CDR3 spans 16 amino acids. The CDR3 spells CASSLREALRRETQYF. For the CDR3, the DNA is TGTGCCAGCAGCTTAAGGGAGGCCCTGAGAAGGGAGACCCAGTACTTC.

This clone was seen just once. The chain carries TRBV5-6 and TRBJ2-7, with 8 nucleotides matching TRBD1. The germline V gene has CDR1 SGHDT and CDR2 YYEEEE. The CDR3 loop spans 15 amino acids. The V segment lost 4 bases and the J segment 7 bases; nucleotides outside the gene matches: 13. The DNA for the CDR3 is TGTGCCAGCAGCGCTCTTGACAGGGGCTTGGGAGAGCAGTACTTC. Translated, it gives CASSALDRGLGEQYF.

The chain employs TRBV2 and TRBJ2-7; tentative D call: TRBD1 (5 bases). V lost 8 bases and J 0 bases, leaving 11 bases between the germline ends. The germline gives CDR1 SNHLY, CDR2 FYNNEI. The CDR3 is made up of 13 amino acids. The CDR3 is CASGDRSSYEQYF. CDR3 nucleotides: TGTGCCAGCGGCGACAGATCCTCCTACGAGCAGTACTTC.

This chain joins TRBV11-3 and TRBJ1-2, with a weak D call TRBD1 (6 bases). Germline V gives CDR1 SGHNT, CDR2 YENEEA. The CDR3 extends over 12 amino acids. Trimming left V 3 bases short and J 8 bases short, with 10 bases between. CDR3 bases: TGTGCCAGCAGCTTGGGCAGGGGCGGCTACACCTTC. Its translation is CASSLGRGGYTF.

The table lists this clone with a count of one. CDR3 coding DNA: TGCGCCAGCAGCCAAGATACTAGGTGGACAGGGACAGGAGGGACCCAGTACTTC. Its translation is CASSQDTRWTGTGGTQYF. This rearrangement joins TRBV4-1 to TRBJ2-5; 8 nucleotides agree with TRBD1. Germline loops: CDR1 MGHRA, CDR2 YSYEKL. Trimming at V came to 0 bases and at J to 7 bases, leaving 16 bases not matched to a gene. The CDR3 spans 18 residues.

The gene calls are TRBV7-2 and TRBJ2-6, with TRBD1 identical over 8 bases. This CDR3 has 17 residues. V was pared by 5 bases and J by 1 base, with 7 bases of the junction left unmatched. From germline, CDR1 is SGHTA and CDR2 FQGNSA. For the CDR3, the DNA is TGTGCCAGCAGCGACAGGGGCCGGGGATCTGGGGCCAACGTCCTGACTTTC. It encodes CASSDRGRGSGANVLTF. The full variable domain, completed using reference TRBV7-2 and TRBJ2-6, is GAGVSQSPSNKVTEKGKDVELRCDPISGHTALYWYRQSLGQGLEFLIYFQGNSAPDKSGLPSDRFSAERTGGSVSTLTIQRTQQEDSAVYLCASSDRGRGSGANVLTFGAGSRLTVL.

The gene calls are TRBV27 and TRBJ2-3; D assignment may be TRBD1 or TRBD2 (5 bases each). The germline CDR1 and CDR2 sequences are MNHEY and SMNVEV (reference sequence). V was clipped by 3 bases and J by 3 bases, with 7 bases between them. The CDR3 consists of 13 residues. DNA of the CDR3: TGTGCCAGCAGTTTGGGGGTTACAGATACGCAGTATTTT. As protein: CASSLGVTDTQYF.

The V gene is TRBV2, the J gene TRBJ2-1; no clear D. Germline values: CDR1 SNHLY, CDR2 FYNNEI. Between the trimmed V and J ends, which lost 5 bases and 1 base, there was a span of 9 bases. The CDR3 sequence is 14 residues long. CDR3 bases: TGTGCCAGCAGTAGGTCAGTATCCTACAATGAGCAGTTCTTC. It codes for CASSRSVSYNEQFF.

Note on this clone: Different DNA sequences within this sample yield the same CDR3. The CDR3 here is CAWSVTGNTIYF. The CDR3 nucleotides are TGTGCCTGGAGTGTCACTGGAAACACCATATATTTT. The rearrangement uses TRBV30 and TRBJ1-3; the D is unclear. This CDR3 spans 12 amino acids. The germline CDR1 and CDR2 sequences are GTSNPN and SVGIG (reference sequence). V lost 0 bases to trimming and J lost 2 bases, with 2 bases between them.

The CDR3 bases are TGTGCCATCAGTGAGATGTGGCAGGGTGGCTATGGCTACACCTTC. Its protein is CAISEMWQGGYGYTF. The gene calls are TRBV10-3 and TRBJ1-2; D is possibly TRBD1 (5 bases). Germline CDR1 reads ENHRY; CDR2 reads SYGVKD. The CDR3 totals 15 residues. V was clipped by 2 bases and J by 4 bases, with 14 bases between them.

This rearrangement joins TRBV5-6 to TRBJ1-2; no reliable D call. Per the germline V gene, CDR1 is SGHDT and CDR2 is YYEEEE. This CDR3 is 12 amino acids long. The germline V and J ends were trimmed by 0 bases and 4 bases, with 4 bases remaining between them. The CDR3 is CASSLGFYGYTF. The CDR3 coding sequence is TGTGCCAGCAGCTTGGGGTTCTATGGCTACACCTTC.

This chain links TRBV25-1 with TRBJ1-1; no clear D. Trimming removed 7 bases at V and 1 base at J, with 10 bases between. The CDR3 covers 13 residues. Germline V gene data show CDR1 as MGHDK and CDR2 as SYGVNS. CDR3 sequence reads: CASTHSGNTEAFF. CDR3 sequence (DNA): TGTGCCAGCACACATTCGGGGAACACTGAAGCTTTCTTT.

The sample holds one count of this clone. This chain connects TRBV6-5 to TRBJ1-6; 11 bases align to TRBD1. CDR3 length: 14 residues. V lost 6 bases and J lost 9; bases outside the gene matches: 4. CDR1 and CDR2 from the germline V gene are MNHEY and SVGAGI. Written as DNA, the CDR3 is TGTGCCAGCAGCCCGGACAGGGGGCTTTCACCCCTCCACTTT. This sequence encodes CASSPDRGLSPLHF.

The chain employs TRBV5-6 and TRBJ2-1; tentative D call: TRBD1 (6 bases). Germline V lookup: CDR1 SGHDT, CDR2 YYEEEE. The V gene lost 2 bases and the J gene lost 4 bases, with 10 bases spanning the gap. CDR3 length: 14 amino acids. The CDR3 DNA reads as TGTGCCAGCAGCTTAACAGGGAAATACAATGAGCAGTTCTTC. Translating it yields CASSLTGKYNEQFF.

The chain carries TRBV7-9 and TRBJ1-1; D remains ambiguous. CDR3 length: 12 residues. Germline lookup yields CDR1 SEHNR and CDR2 FQNEAQ (reference sequence). The V and J ends lost 1 base and 14 bases respectively, with 14 bases between them. CDR3 amino acids: CASSLGPRQIFF. In nucleotides, the CDR3 is TGTGCCAGCAGCTTAGGGCCTAGGCAGATCTTCTTT.

The gene calls are TRBV9 and TRBJ2-1, with 9 bases fitting TRBD1. This CDR3 region has 17 residues. The ends lost 4 bases at V and 4 bases at J; junction bases unmatched: 12. The germline gives CDR1 SGDLS, CDR2 YYNGEE. This chain's CDR3 is CASSPTDRGILYNEQFF. Here the CDR3 DNA reads TGTGCCAGCAGCCCCACCGACAGGGGGATTTTGTACAATGAGCAGTTCTTC.

The rearrangement joins TRBV15 to TRBJ2-5, with TRBD2 matching 14 bases. Germline-derived CDR1 and CDR2 are LNHNV and YYDKDF (reference sequence). The CDR3 extends over 18 amino acids. V lost 1 base, J lost 2 bases, and 6 bases stayed unmatched. The CDR3 DNA follows: TGTGCCACCAGCAGAGGACCCTGGACTAGCGGGGGGCAAGAGACCCAGTACTTC. Amino acids: CATSRGPWTSGGQETQYF. Looking up the rest from reference TRBV15 and TRBJ2-5 gives the full variable domain: DAMVIQNPRYQVTQFGKPVTLSCSQTLNHNVMYWYQQKSSQAPKLLFHYYDKDFNNEADTPDNFQSRRPNTSFCFLDIRSPGLGDTAMYLCATSRGPWTSGGQETQYFGPGTRLLVL.

J is TRBJ1-1 and V is TRBV5-1, with D possibly being TRBD1 (5 bases). This CDR3 spans 14 amino acids. CDR1 and CDR2 (germline): SGHRS, YFSETQ. V was pared by 6 bases and J by 6 bases, with 18 bases between. This chain's CDR3 is CASNLGGTEAEAFF. In nucleotides, the CDR3 is TGCGCCAGCAATCTCGGGGGTACCGAGGCTGAAGCTTTCTTT.